This T cell receptor (beta chain) was sequenced in a study of T-cell reconstitution after alpha-beta-depleted transplantation in children. Regarding the study as a whole: Surviving recipient T cells and thymic progenitors underlay high day-60 TCRbeta diversity in some patients. Fresh T-cell production supplied most of the T-cell counts and diversity seen one year after transplant.

Unique molecular identifiers were used in preparing the TCRbeta library. TCRdb re-called the PCR reads through MiXCR, storing one row per CDR3 protein. Of some 840,000 distinct CDR3 sequences in the sample, approximately 15% were seen once. The germline V and J ends were trimmed by 2 bases and 10 bases, with 12 bases remaining between them. The germline CDR1 and CDR2 sequences are SGHRS and YFSETQ. This CDR3 contains 13 residues. This clonotype occurred a few times. Its antigen is unknown. The receptor comes from a male patient under 18 who had a stem cell transplant for acute lymphoblastic leukemia, so the T cells may come from the graft donor. The specimen was PBMCs, mostly from graft donor cells, collected 360 days after TCRalphabeta/CD19-depleted stem cell transplant. The chain couples TRBV5-1 to TRBJ2-2, with D possibly TRBD2 on 5 matching bases. The CDR3 bases are TGCGCCAGCAGCTTTTCAGGTCGGGAGGAGCTGTTTTTT. Translation gives CASSFSGREELFF.